This T cell receptor (beta chain) was captured by sequencing in a study of beta chain features in type 1 diabetes. In the study overall: The patient and healthy donor groups were comparable for age, gender and cell yields. Study-wide results and limits: The study found moderately but significantly shorter TCRB CDR3s in all four CD4+ subsets of Type 1 diabetes patients. Patients' naive, central memory and regulatory TCRB repertoires appeared more alike than those of healthy donors.

Comment on this clone: Its antigen remains unidentified.

Expressed TCRB transcripts got sequenced, as all isolated RNA was reverse transcribed. Assay used: immunoSEQ multiplex PCR; TCRdb lists only in-frame clones, some missing. The sample lists under 250,000 clones; approximately 15% were seen once. Trimming pared 3 bases from V and 4 bases from J, leaving 8 bases between. The germline gives CDR1 SGHNT, CDR2 YYREEE (reference sequence). The CDR3 covers 13 residues. The clonotype originates from a man aged 25 to 40 with type 1 diabetes. V gene TRBV5-4 combines with J gene TRBJ1-5; tentatively, D is TRBD1 (5 bases). Material for sequencing was naive CD4+ T cells from blood. The CDR3 reads CASSSAGNQPQHF. The CDR3 DNA is TGTGCCAGCAGCTCGGCAGGGAATCAGCCCCAGCATTTT.